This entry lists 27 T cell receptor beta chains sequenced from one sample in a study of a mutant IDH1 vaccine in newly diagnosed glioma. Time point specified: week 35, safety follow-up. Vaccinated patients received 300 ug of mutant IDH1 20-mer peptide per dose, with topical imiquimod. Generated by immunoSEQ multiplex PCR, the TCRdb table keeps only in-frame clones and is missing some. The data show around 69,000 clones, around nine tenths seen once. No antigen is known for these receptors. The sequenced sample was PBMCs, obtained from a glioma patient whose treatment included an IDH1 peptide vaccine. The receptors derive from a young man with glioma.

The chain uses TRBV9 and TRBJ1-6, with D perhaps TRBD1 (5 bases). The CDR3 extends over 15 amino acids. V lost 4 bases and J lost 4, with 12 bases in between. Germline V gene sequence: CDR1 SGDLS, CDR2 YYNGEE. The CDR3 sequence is CASSFDSHYNSPLHF. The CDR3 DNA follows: TGTGCCAGCAGCTTCGACAGCCATTATAATTCACCCCTCCACTTT.

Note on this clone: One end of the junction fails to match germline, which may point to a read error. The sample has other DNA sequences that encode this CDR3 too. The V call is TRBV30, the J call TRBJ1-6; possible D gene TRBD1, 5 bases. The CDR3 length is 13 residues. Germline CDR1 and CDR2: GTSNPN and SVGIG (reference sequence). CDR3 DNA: TGTGCCTGGAGTGAGGGGTATGGTTCACCTCTCCACTTT. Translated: CAWSEGYGSPLHF. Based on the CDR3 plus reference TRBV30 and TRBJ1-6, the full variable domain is SQTIHQWPATLVQPVGSPLSLECTVEGTSNPNLYWYRQAAGRGLQLLFYSVGIGQISSEVPQNLSASRPQDRQFILSSKKLLLSDSGFYLCAWSEGYGSPLHFGNGTRLTVT.

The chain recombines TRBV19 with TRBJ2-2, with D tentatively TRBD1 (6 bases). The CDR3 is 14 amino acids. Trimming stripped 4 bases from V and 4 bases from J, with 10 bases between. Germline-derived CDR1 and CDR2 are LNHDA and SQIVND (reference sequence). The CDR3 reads CASSTMTGTGELFF. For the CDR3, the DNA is TGTGCCAGTAGTACGATGACAGGCACCGGGGAGCTGTTTTTT.

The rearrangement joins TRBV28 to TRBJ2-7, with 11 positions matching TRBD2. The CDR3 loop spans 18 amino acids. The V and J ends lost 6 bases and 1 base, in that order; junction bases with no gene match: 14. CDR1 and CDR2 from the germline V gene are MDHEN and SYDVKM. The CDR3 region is CASRDLAGGQGRSYEQYF. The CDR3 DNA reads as TGTGCCAGCAGAGACCTAGCGGGAGGACAGGGCCGGTCCTACGAGCAGTACTTC.

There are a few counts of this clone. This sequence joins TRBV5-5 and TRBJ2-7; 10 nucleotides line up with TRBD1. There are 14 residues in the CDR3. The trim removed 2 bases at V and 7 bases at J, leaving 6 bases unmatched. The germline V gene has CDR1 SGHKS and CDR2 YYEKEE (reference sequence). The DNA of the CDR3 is TGTGCCAGCAGCTTCGGGACAGGGGAAATAGAGCAGTACTTC. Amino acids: CASSFGTGEIEQYF.

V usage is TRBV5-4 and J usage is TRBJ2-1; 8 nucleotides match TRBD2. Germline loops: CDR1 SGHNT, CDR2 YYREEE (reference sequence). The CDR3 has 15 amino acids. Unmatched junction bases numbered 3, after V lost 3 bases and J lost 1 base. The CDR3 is CASSSTSGSYNEQFF. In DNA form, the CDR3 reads TGTGCCAGCAGCTCTACTAGCGGTTCCTACAATGAGCAGTTCTTC. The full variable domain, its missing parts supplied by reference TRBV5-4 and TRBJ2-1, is ETGVTQSPTHLIKTRGQQVTLRCSSQSGHNTVSWYQQALGQGPQFIFQYYREEENGRGNFPPRFSGLQFPNYSSELNVNALELDDSALYLCASSSTSGSYNEQFFGPGTRLTVL.

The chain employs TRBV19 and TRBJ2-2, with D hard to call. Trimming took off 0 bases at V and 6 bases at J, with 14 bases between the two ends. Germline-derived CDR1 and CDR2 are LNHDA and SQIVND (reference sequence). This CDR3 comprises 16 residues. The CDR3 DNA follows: TGTGCCAGTAGTATAGATTTCGACCGTCCGGCCGGGGAGCTGTTTTTT. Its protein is CASSIDFDRPAGELFF.

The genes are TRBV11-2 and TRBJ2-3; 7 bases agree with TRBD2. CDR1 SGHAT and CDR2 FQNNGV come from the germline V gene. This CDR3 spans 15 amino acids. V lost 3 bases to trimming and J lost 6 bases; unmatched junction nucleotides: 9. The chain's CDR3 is CASSFLGGRGDTQYF. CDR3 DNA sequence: TGTGCCAGCAGCTTTTTGGGCGGGAGAGGGGATACGCAGTATTTT.

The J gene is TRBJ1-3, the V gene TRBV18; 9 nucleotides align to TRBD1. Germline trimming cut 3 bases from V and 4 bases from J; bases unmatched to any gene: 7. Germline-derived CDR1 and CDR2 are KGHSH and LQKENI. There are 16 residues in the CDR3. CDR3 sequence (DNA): TGTGCCAGCTCACCCTCACAGGGGGCAGGAGGAAACACCATATATTTT. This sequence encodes CASSPSQGAGGNTIYF.

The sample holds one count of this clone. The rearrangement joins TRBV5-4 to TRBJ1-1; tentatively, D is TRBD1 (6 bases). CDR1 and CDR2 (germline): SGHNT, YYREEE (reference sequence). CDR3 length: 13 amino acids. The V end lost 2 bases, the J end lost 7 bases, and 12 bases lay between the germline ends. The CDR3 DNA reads TGTGCCAGCAGCTTTACAGGGAAAAATGAAGCTTTCTTT. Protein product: CASSFTGKNEAFF. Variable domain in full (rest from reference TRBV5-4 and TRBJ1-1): ETGVTQSPTHLIKTRGQQVTLRCSSQSGHNTVSWYQQALGQGPQFIFQYYREEENGRGNFPPRFSGLQFPNYSSELNVNALELDDSALYLCASSFTGKNEAFFGQGTRLTVV.

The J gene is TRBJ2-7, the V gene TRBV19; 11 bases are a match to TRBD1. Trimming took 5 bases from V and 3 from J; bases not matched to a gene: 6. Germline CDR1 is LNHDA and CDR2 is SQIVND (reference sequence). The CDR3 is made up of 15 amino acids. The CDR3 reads CASSFWTGGFYEQYF. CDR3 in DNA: TGTGCCAGTAGTTTCTGGACAGGGGGCTTCTACGAGCAGTACTTC.

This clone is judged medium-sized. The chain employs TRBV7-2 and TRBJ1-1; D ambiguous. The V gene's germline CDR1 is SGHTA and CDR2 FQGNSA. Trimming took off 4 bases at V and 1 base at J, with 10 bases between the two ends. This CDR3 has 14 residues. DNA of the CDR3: TGTGCCAGCAGCTCATCATATCGGAACACTGAAGCTTTCTTT. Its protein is CASSSSYRNTEAFF.

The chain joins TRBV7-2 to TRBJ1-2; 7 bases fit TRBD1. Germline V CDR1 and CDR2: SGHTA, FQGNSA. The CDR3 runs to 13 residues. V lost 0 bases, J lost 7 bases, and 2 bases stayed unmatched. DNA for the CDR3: TGTGCCAGCAGCTTAGCACACAGGGGTGGCTACACCTTC. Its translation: CASSLAHRGGYTF.

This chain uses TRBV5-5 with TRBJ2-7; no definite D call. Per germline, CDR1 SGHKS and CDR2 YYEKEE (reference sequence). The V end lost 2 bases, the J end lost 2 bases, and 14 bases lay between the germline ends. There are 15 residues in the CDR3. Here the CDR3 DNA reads TGTGCCAGCAGCTTCACCCTAAGCGTCACCTACGAGCAGTACTTC. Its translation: CASSFTLSVTYEQYF. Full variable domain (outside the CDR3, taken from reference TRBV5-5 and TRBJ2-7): DAGVTQSPTHLIKTRGQQVTLRCSPISGHKSVSWYQQVLGQGPQFIFQYYEKEERGRGNFPDRFSARQFPNYSSELNVNALLLGDSALYLCASSFTLSVTYEQYFGPGTRLTVT.

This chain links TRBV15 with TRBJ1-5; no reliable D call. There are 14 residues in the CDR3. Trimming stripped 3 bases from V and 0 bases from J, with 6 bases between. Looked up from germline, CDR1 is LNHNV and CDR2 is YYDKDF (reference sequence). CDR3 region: CATSRGDSNQPQHF. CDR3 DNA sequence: TGTGCCACCAGCAGGGGAGATAGCAATCAGCCCCAGCATTTT. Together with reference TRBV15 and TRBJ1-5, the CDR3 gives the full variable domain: DAMVIQNPRYQVTQFGKPVTLSCSQTLNHNVMYWYQQKSSQAPKLLFHYYDKDFNNEADTPDNFQSRRPNTSFCFLDIRSPGLGDTAMYLCATSRGDSNQPQHFGDGTRLSIL.

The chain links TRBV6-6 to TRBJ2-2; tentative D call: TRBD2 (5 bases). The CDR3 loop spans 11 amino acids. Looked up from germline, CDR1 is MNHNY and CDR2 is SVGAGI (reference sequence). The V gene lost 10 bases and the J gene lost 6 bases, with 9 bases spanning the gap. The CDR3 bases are TGTGCCATAAAGGAGGCCGGGGAGCTGTTTTTT. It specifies CAIKEAGELFF.

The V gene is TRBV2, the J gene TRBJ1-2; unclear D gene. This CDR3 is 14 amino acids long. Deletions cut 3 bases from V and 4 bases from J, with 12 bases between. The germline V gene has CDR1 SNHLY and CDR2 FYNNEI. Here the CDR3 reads CASSDISRGYGYTF. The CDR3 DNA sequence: TGTGCCAGCAGTGACATATCCCGCGGCTATGGCTACACCTTC.

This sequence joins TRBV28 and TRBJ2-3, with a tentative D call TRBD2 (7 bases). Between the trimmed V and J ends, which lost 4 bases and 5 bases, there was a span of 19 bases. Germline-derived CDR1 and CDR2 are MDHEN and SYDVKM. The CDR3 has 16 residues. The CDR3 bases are TGTGCCAGCAGTTCCGCGGGGGCAGGGGAAGAAGATACGCAGTATTTT. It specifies CASSSAGAGEEDTQYF.

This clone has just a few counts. The CDR3 loop is CASSQGLAGVEQYF. CDR3 coding DNA: TGTGCCAGCAGCCAGGGACTAGCGGGGGTGGAGCAGTACTTC. The chain uses TRBV7-2 and TRBJ2-7, with 14 positions matching TRBD2. J gave up 7 bases and V 5 bases, and 4 bases lay outside the gene matches. This CDR3 has 14 residues. Germline V gene lookup returns CDR1 SGHTA and CDR2 FQGNSA.

The CDR3 region has the DNA TGTGCCAGCAGAGTGGGGACGGAAGGGTTTTCACCCCTCCACTTT. Translation gives CASRVGTEGFSPLHF. The chain recombines TRBV27 with TRBJ1-6; possibly TRBD1 for D (5 bases). In germline, CDR1 is MNHEY, CDR2 SMNVEV (reference sequence). The CDR3 length is 15 residues. Trimming left V 6 bases short and J 9 bases short, with 18 bases between.

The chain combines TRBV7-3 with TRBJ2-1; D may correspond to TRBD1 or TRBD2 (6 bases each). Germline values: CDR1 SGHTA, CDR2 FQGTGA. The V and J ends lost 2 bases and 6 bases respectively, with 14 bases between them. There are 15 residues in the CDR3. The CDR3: CASSLGGGTGNEQFF. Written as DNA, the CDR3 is TGTGCCAGCAGCTTAGGAGGGGGGACTGGCAATGAGCAGTTCTTC. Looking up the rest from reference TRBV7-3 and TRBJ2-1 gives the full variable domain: GAGVSQTPSNKVTEKGKYVELRCDPISGHTALYWYRQSLGQGPEFLIYFQGTGAADDSGLPNDRFFAVRPEGSVSTLKIQRTERGDSAVYLCASSLGGGTGNEQFFGPGTRLTVL.

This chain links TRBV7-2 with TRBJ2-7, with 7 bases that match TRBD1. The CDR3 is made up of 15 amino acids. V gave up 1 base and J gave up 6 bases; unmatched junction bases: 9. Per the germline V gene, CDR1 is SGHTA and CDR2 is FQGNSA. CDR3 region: CASSLVGQTSPEQYF. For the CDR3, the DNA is TGTGCCAGCAGCTTAGTGGGACAGACTTCCCCCGAGCAGTACTTC. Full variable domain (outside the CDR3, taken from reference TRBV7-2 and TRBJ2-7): GAGVSQSPSNKVTEKGKDVELRCDPISGHTALYWYRQSLGQGLEFLIYFQGNSAPDKSGLPSDRFSAERTGGSVSTLTIQRTQQEDSAVYLCASSLVGQTSPEQYFGPGTRLTVT.

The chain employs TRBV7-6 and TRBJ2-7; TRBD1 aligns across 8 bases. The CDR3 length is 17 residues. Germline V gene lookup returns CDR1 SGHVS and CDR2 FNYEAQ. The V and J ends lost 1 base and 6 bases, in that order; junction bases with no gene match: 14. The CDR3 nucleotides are TGTGCCAGCAGCTTAGGGCGTCTAGGACAGGGCCCCCTCGAGCAGTACTTC. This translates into CASSLGRLGQGPLEQYF.

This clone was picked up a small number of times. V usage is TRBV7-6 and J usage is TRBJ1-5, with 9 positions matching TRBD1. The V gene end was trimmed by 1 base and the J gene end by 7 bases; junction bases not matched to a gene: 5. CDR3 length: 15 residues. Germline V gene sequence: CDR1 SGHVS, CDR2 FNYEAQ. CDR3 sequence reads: CASSLEQGAWQPQHF. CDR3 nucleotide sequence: TGTGCCAGCAGCTTAGAACAGGGGGCCTGGCAGCCCCAGCATTTT.

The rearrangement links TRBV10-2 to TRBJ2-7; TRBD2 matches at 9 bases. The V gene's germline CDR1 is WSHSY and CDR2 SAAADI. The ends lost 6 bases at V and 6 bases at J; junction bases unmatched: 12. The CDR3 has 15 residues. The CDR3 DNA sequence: TGCGCCAGCAGCCGAGTATCTGGCGGGGGGGGCGAGCAGTACTTC. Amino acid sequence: CASSRVSGGGGEQYF.

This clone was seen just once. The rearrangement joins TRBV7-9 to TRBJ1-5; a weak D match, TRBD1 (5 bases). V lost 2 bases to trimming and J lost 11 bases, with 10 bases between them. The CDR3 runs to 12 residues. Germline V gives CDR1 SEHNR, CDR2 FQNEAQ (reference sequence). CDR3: CASSLSEGAQHF. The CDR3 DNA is TGTGCCAGCAGCTTATCAGAAGGGGCCCAGCATTTT.

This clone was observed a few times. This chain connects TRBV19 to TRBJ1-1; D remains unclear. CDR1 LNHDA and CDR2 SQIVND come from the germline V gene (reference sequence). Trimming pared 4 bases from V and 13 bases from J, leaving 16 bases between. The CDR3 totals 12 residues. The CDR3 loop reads CASSTEDLPGFF. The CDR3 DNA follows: TGTGCCAGTAGTACAGAGGACCTACCCGGTTTCTTT.